There are many counts of the clone carrying this TCR beta chain. Its antigen is unidentified. The CDR3 is 14 amino acids. Germline V lookup: CDR1 SGHVS, CDR2 FNYEAQ. V trimming: 5 bases; J trimming: 5 bases; junction bases outside the gene matches: 5. TCRdb fed the reads into MiXCR, producing one record per CDR3 protein. The repertoire holds some 800,000 distinct CDR3 sequences, with less than 35% as singletons. The sample comes from a study of T cell repertoires in cytomegalovirus infection. Study-wide background: Recently identified HLA-C-restricted CMV epitopes and well-studied HLA-B-restricted CMV epitopes were used by the study. It was the public TCR beta signatures that indicated both CMV infection and matching HLA type.

Study-wide findings and caveats: CMV-specific HLA-C-restricted TCR beta clonotypes dominated the ex vivo response.

Source: cultured CD8+ T cells from PBMCs, taken from culture after CMV antigen stimulation. The chain recombines TRBV7-6 with TRBJ1-4; 7 bases line up with TRBD1. This receptor was obtained from a human donor in good health (CMV status not recorded). Some clones in this sample may be carry-over from other donors' samples. CDR3 DNA: TGTGCCAGCAGCCTCAAACAGGGGAATGAAAAACTGTTTTTT. Residues: CASSLKQGNEKLFF.